The 21 T cell receptor beta chains below all came from one sample that was sequenced in a study of monozygotic twins with cystic fibrosis. Measured with immunoSEQ multiplex PCR; TCRdb has only the in-frame clones, and not every one. This sample yields 20,000 or so clones, of which approximately 87% are seen a single time; over 1% belongs to the top ten. Sequenced: blood. These receptors all come from a woman aged 25 to 39 with cystic fibrosis.

The V gene is TRBV6-1, the J gene TRBJ1-3, with TRBD1 identical over 8 bases. V was pared by 6 bases and J by 0 bases, with 4 bases of the junction left unmatched. This CDR3 is built from 15 residues. Looked up from germline, CDR1 is MNHNS and CDR2 is SASEGT. CDR3 residues: CASSGTGLSGNTIYF. The CDR3 bases are TGTGCCAGCAGCGGGACAGGCCTCTCTGGAAACACCATATATTTT.

The chain joins TRBV15 to TRBJ2-1, with 10 nucleotides matching TRBD2. The CDR3 is 15 residues long. Trimming took 3 bases from V and 3 from J; bases not matched to a gene: 2. Germline-derived CDR1 and CDR2 are LNHNV and YYDKDF (reference sequence). CDR3 amino acids: CATSRRTSGYNEQFF. In DNA form, the CDR3 reads TGTGCCACCAGCAGGCGGACTAGCGGCTACAATGAGCAGTTCTTC. Variable domain in full (rest from reference TRBV15 and TRBJ2-1): DAMVIQNPRYQVTQFGKPVTLSCSQTLNHNVMYWYQQKSSQAPKLLFHYYDKDFNNEADTPDNFQSRRPNTSFCFLDIRSPGLGDTAMYLCATSRRTSGYNEQFFGPGTRLTVL.

This clone was counted a single time. The identical CDR3 is also encoded by other nucleotide sequences in the sample. The CDR3 region has the DNA TGTGCCAGTAGTATAGATCTAGCATCAGGGGCCTACAATGAGCAGTTCTTC. Translation gives CASSIDLASGAYNEQFF. The J gene is TRBJ2-1, the V gene TRBV19; D is perhaps TRBD1 (6 bases). V dropped 0 bases and J dropped 2 bases, with 14 bases sitting between them. The CDR3 is 17 amino acids. Per germline, CDR1 LNHDA and CDR2 SQIVND (reference sequence).

The V and J genes are TRBV18 and TRBJ1-3; D unclear. Germline CDR1 is KGHSH and CDR2 is LQKENI. This CDR3 spans 16 amino acids. With 3 bases removed from V and 2 bases from J, the gap between germline ends came to 14 bases. The CDR3 DNA follows: TGTGCCAGCTCACCTGGCCGGTCCGATACTGGAAACACCATATATTTT. It yields the protein CASSPGRSDTGNTIYF.

The rearrangement links TRBV30 to TRBJ2-5; 10 positions match TRBD2. Germline trimming cut 5 bases from V and 3 bases from J; bases unmatched to any gene: 6. CDR1 is GTSNPN, CDR2 SVGIG, per germline (reference sequence). This CDR3 has 14 amino acids. The CDR3 DNA sequence: TGTGCCTGGGCCACTCTAGCGGGGGAAGAGACCCAGTACTTC. Translation: CAWATLAGEETQYF.

The V gene is TRBV28, the J gene TRBJ1-5; TRBD1 matches at 9 bases. Looked up from germline, CDR1 is MDHEN and CDR2 is SYDVKM. V shed 2 bases and J 4 bases; nucleotides not matched to a gene: 3. The CDR3 sequence is 15 residues long. The CDR3 coding sequence is TGTGCCAGCAGTTTAGGGGGACAGGGTAATCAGCCCCAGCATTTT. Its translation is CASSLGGQGNQPQHF. Supplemented by reference TRBV28 and TRBJ1-5, the full variable domain reads DVKVTQSSRYLVKRTGEKVFLECVQDMDHENMFWYRQDPGLGLRLIYFSYDVKMKEKGDIPEGYSVSREKKERFSLILESASTNQTSMYLCASSLGGQGNQPQHFGDGTRLSIL.

The genes are TRBV5-1 and TRBJ2-1; 11 nucleotides line up with TRBD2. With 3 bases clipped from V and 3 bases from J, the junction kept 2 bases outside the gene matches. The CDR3 runs to 15 residues. Germline V gives CDR1 SGHRS, CDR2 YFSETQ. CDR3 residues: CASSSGTSGYNEQFF. CDR3 nucleotides: TGCGCCAGCAGCTCCGGGACTAGCGGCTACAATGAGCAGTTCTTC.

The chain uses TRBV5-1 and TRBJ2-1, with D perhaps TRBD1 or TRBD2 (5 bases each). CDR3 length: 15 amino acids. CDR1 and CDR2 from the germline V gene are SGHRS and YFSETQ. Trimming removed 0 bases at V and 0 bases at J, with 7 bases between. CDR3 coding DNA: TGCGCCAGCAGCTTGGGGGGGAGCTCCTACAATGAGCAGTTCTTC. It translates to CASSLGGSSYNEQFF. The variable domain in full, completed from reference TRBV5-1 and TRBJ2-1, reads KAGVTQTPRYLIKTRGQQVTLSCSPISGHRSVSWYQQTPGQGLQFLFEYFSETQRNKGNFPGRFSGRQFSNSRSEMNVSTLELGDSALYLCASSLGGSSYNEQFFGPGTRLTVL.

This CDR3 is CASSPAGGSPLHF. For the CDR3, the DNA is TGCGCCAGCAGCCCCGCGGGCGGATCACCCCTCCACTTT. This chain connects TRBV5-1 to TRBJ1-6; D is unresolved. The CDR3 consists of 13 residues. Germline loops: CDR1 SGHRS, CDR2 YFSETQ. V lost 4 bases and J lost 10, with 12 bases in between.

J is TRBJ1-2 and V is TRBV11-2, with 8 bases aligning to TRBD1. Germline-derived CDR1 and CDR2 are SGHAT and FQNNGV. This CDR3 is 12 amino acids long. V was clipped by 3 bases and J by 6 bases; unmatched bases: 0. CDR3: CASSFRGHGYTF. CDR3 coding DNA: TGTGCCAGCAGCTTCAGGGGGCATGGCTACACCTTC.

This chain joins TRBV7-9 and TRBJ1-1; tentative D call: TRBD1 (5 bases). V shed 5 bases and J shed 4 bases, with 11 bases lying between them. The CDR3 covers 13 residues. Germline V gives CDR1 SEHNR, CDR2 FQNEAQ (reference sequence). The CDR3 DNA follows: TGTGCCAGCAGCCGCGGGGGGACCACTGAAGCTTTCTTT. Translated: CASSRGGTTEAFF.

The gene calls are TRBV27 and TRBJ1-1; D gene ambiguous. CDR1 is MNHEY, CDR2 SMNVEV, per germline (reference sequence). The V gene lost 6 bases and the J gene lost 3 bases, with 14 bases spanning the gap. The CDR3 consists of 14 residues. For the CDR3, the DNA is TGTGCCAGCAGACTCCGGAGTGGGTACACTGAAGCTTTCTTT. Its translation is CASRLRSGYTEAFF.

This rearrangement joins TRBV15 to TRBJ1-5; no reliable D call. V lost 1 base and J 0 bases, leaving 10 bases between the germline ends. There are 16 residues in the CDR3. The germline V gene encodes CDR1 LNHNV and CDR2 YYDKDF (reference sequence). This CDR3 reads CATSRAPGDSNQPQHF. CDR3 sequence (DNA): TGTGCCACCAGCAGAGCCCCAGGAGATAGCAATCAGCCCCAGCATTTT.

This chain joins TRBV7-8 and TRBJ1-2; D is possibly TRBD1 (5 bases). Trimming removed 2 bases at V and 0 bases at J, with 10 bases between. The CDR3 has 15 amino acids. Looked up from germline, CDR1 is SGHVS and CDR2 is FQNEAQ. The CDR3 nucleotides read TGTGCCAGCAGCTTAATAGGGGAGGCTAACTATGGCTACACCTTC. This codes for CASSLIGEANYGYTF.

V usage is TRBV28 and J usage is TRBJ1-5; no clear D. Germline lookup yields CDR1 MDHEN and CDR2 SYDVKM. The CDR3 extends over 13 amino acids. The V end was cut by 5 bases, the J end by 7 bases, with 12 bases between. Here the CDR3 DNA reads TGTGCCAGCAGTCTTCTCCGGCGGCAGCCCCAGCATTTT. As protein: CASSLLRRQPQHF.

V is TRBV12-5 and J is TRBJ1-2; possibly TRBD1 for D (6 bases). V lost 0 bases and J lost 8, with 19 bases in between. The CDR3 consists of 16 residues. Germline V gene data show CDR1 as LGHNT and CDR2 as FRNRAP. The CDR3 sequence is CASGLVTGASVSGYTF. CDR3 DNA: TGTGCTAGTGGTTTGGTTACGGGGGCTTCGGTCTCGGGCTACACCTTC.

This chain connects TRBV7-9 to TRBJ2-7, with 7 positions matching TRBD2. The trim removed 3 bases at V and 5 bases at J, leaving 4 bases unmatched. The CDR3 runs 13 residues. CDR1 and CDR2 (germline): SEHNR, FQNEAQ (reference sequence). CDR3 DNA: TGTGCCAGCAGCTTTCAGCGGGGCGACGAGCAGTACTTC. This codes for CASSFQRGDEQYF.

The chain uses TRBV9 and TRBJ2-1; 9 bases are shared with TRBD2. After removal of 0 bases from V and 2 bases from J, the junction contained 3 bases not matched to a gene. Germline CDR1 is SGDLS and CDR2 is YYNGEE. The CDR3 loop spans 16 amino acids. The DNA for the CDR3 is TGTGCCAGCAGCGTAGAGTCTAGCGGGGCCTACAATGAGCAGTTCTTC. As protein: CASSVESSGAYNEQFF.

This clone showed up just once. This chain joins TRBV9 and TRBJ2-2; weak D call: TRBD1 (5 bases). Germline V gives CDR1 SGDLS, CDR2 YYNGEE. With 0 bases removed from V and 4 bases from J, the gap between germline ends came to 13 bases. CDR3 length: 16 residues. CDR3 bases: TGTGCCAGCAGCGTAGGGCCAGGGCCGATCACCGGGGAGCTGTTTTTT. Protein: CASSVGPGPITGELFF.

The CDR3 region is CAWRDRMNTEAFF. The CDR3 coding sequence is TGTGCCTGGAGGGACAGAATGAACACTGAAGCTTTCTTT. This chain links TRBV30 with TRBJ1-1; maybe TRBD1 (6 bases). Trimming took 3 bases from V and 0 from J, leaving 8 bases between them. Germline V gives CDR1 GTSNPN, CDR2 SVGIG (reference sequence). This CDR3 has 13 amino acids.

V gene TRBV5-1 combines with J gene TRBJ1-4; 9 nucleotides align to TRBD1. V gave up 3 bases and J gave up 12 bases; unmatched junction bases: 3. The CDR3 consists of 12 residues. Per germline, CDR1 SGHRS and CDR2 YFSETQ. The CDR3 region has the DNA TGCGCCAGCAGCTGGGGACAGGGTGAACTGTTTTTT. Residues: CASSWGQGELFF.